This T cell receptor (beta chain) emerged from a study of blood T cells in healthy people across ages. General observations from the study: Roughly linear declines in TCR beta diversity per million T cells occurred with age.

The V gene's germline CDR1 is SGHTA and CDR2 FQGNSA. This CDR3 contains 16 residues. Each sample used at least 6 million PBMCs. Alongside a J-beta primer mix, a sample-barcoded 5' primer served in a second PCR lasting about 7 to 11 cycles. MiXCR, run by TCRdb on the 5' RACE reads, gives a single entry per CDR3 protein. The sample comprises fewer than 900,000 distinct CDR3 sequences, about 40% of which are singletons, and about 20% rests with the top ten. With regard to this clonotype: The antigen is unknown. At one end the junction does not follow the germline gene, possibly because of a read error.

The sequenced sample consisted of blood. This chain uses TRBV7-2 with TRBJ2-1; 10 bases match TRBD2. The sequence derives from an older woman in good health. The CDR3 bases are TGTGCCAGCAGCCTGTCTAGCGGGAGCCCCTACAATGGGCAGTTCTTC. As protein: CASSLSSGSPYNGQFF.